This T cell receptor (beta chain) was found in a study of spatial heterogeneity in lung cancer. In the study overall: Median follow-up for sequenced PBMC samples was roughly two years after resection, when such samples existed. On average, each unique TCR and UMI combination appeared more than ten times in raw reads. Sequence detection consistently recorded a greater number of beta-chain than alpha-chain sequences.

This clonotype has a handful of counts. This beta chain is off target for a library built for alpha chains, so its abundance means little. A single record per CDR3 protein comes from TCRdb applying MiXCR to the 5' RACE reads. The repertoire holds 550 to 700 distinct CDR3 sequences, more than 50% seen once, with 21% in the top ten. The time point here: blood at routine non-recurrence follow-up after resection. Unsorted whole RNA of tumor, nontumor lung or frozen PBMC was sequenced. V lost 1 base, J lost 5 bases, and 8 bases stayed unmatched. The length of the CDR3 is 16 residues. Germline V CDR1 and CDR2: SEHNR, FQNEAQ (reference sequence).

This TCR was sampled from a female donor with early-stage non-small cell lung cancer. Material: PBMCs, obtained at follow-up. The rearrangement links TRBV7-9 to TRBJ2-7; TRBD2 matches at 10 bases. CDR3 protein: CASSLGIGTSAHEQYF. The CDR3 coding sequence is TGTGCCAGCAGCTTAGGGATCGGGACTAGCGCCCACGAGCAGTACTTC. Together with reference TRBV7-9 and TRBJ2-7, the CDR3 gives the full variable domain: DTGVSQNPRHKITKRGQNVTFRCDPISEHNRLYWYRQTLGQGPEFLTYFQNEAQLEKSRLLSDRFSAERPKGSFSTLEIQRTEQGDSAMYLCASSLGIGTSAHEQYFGPGTRLTVT.